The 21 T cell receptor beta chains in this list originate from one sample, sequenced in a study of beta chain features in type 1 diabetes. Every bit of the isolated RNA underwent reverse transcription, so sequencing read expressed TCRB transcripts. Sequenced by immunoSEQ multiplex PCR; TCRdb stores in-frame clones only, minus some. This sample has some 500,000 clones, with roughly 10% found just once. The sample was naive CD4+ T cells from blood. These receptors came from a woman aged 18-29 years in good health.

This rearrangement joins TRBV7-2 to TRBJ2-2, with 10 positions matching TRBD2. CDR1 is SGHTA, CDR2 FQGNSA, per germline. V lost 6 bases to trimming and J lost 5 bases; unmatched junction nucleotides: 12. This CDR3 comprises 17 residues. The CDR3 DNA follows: TGTGCCAGCAGGTCCCTTGGGCTAGCGGGAGTAACCGGGGAGCTGTTTTTT. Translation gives CASRSLGLAGVTGELFF.

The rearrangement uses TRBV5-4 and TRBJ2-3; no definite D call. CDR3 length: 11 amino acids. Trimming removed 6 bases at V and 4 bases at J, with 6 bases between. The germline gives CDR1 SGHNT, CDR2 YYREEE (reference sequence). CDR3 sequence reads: CASMEADTQYF. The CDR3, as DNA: TGTGCCAGCATGGAAGCAGATACGCAGTATTTT.

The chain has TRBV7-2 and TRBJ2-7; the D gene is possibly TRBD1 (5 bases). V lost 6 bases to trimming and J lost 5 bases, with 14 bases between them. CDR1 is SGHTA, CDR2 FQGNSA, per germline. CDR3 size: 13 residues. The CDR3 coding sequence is TGTGCCAGCAGGGCCTGGCAGGGTAACGAGCAGTACTTC. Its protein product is CASRAWQGNEQYF.

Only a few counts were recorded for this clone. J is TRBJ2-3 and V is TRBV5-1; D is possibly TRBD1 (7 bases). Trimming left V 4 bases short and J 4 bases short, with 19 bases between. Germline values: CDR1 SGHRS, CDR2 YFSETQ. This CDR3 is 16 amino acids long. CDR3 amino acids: CASSPARLDRADTQYF. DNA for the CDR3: TGCGCCAGCAGCCCCGCGAGACTAGACAGGGCAGATACGCAGTATTTT. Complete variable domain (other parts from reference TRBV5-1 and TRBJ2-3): KAGVTQTPRYLIKTRGQQVTLSCSPISGHRSVSWYQQTPGQGLQFLFEYFSETQRNKGNFPGRFSGRQFSNSRSEMNVSTLELGDSALYLCASSPARLDRADTQYFGPGTRLTVL.

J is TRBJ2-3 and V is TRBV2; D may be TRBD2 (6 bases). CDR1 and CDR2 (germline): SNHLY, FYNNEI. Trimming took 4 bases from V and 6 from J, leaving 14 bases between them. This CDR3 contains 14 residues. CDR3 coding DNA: TGTGCCAGCAGTGCCGACGTTGGGAGGGATACGCAGTATTTT. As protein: CASSADVGRDTQYF. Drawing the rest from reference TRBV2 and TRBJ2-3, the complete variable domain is EPEVTQTPSHQVTQMGQEVILRCVPISNHLYFYWYRQILGQKVEFLVSFYNNEISEKSEIFDDQFSVERPDGSNFTLKIRSTKLEDSAMYFCASSADVGRDTQYFGPGTRLTVL.

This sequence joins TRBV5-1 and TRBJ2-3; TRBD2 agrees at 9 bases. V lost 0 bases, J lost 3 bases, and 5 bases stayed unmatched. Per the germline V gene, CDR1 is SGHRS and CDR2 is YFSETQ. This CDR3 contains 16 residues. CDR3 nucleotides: TGCGCCAGCAGCTTGGGACTAGCGGAATTGACAGATACGCAGTATTTT. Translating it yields CASSLGLAELTDTQYF.

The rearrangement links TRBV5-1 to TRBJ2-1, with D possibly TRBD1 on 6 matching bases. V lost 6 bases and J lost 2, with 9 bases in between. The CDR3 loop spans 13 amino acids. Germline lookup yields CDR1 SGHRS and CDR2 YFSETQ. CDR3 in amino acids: CASKGDPYNEQFF. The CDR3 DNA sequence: TGCGCCAGCAAGGGGGATCCCTACAATGAGCAGTTCTTC.

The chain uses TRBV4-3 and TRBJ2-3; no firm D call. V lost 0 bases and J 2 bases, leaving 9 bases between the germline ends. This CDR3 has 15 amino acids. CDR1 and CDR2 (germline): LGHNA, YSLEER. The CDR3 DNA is TGCGCCAGCAGCCAAGAGGGCACATTCACAGATACGCAGTATTTT. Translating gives CASSQEGTFTDTQYF.

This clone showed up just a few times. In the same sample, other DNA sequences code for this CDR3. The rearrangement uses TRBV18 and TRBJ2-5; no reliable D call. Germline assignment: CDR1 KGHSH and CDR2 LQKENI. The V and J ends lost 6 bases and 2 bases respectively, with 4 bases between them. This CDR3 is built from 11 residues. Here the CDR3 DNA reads TGTGCCAGCTCCGGTCAAGAGACCCAGTACTTC. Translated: CASSGQETQYF.

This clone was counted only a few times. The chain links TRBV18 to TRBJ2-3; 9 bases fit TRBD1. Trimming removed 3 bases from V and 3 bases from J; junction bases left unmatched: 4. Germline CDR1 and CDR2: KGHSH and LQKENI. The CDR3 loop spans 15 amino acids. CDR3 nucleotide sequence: TGTGCCAGCTCACCGAGGACAGGGGCGACAGATACGCAGTATTTT. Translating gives CASSPRTGATDTQYF. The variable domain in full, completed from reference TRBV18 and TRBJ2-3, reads NAGVMQNPRHLVRRRGQEARLRCSPMKGHSHVYWYRQLPEEGLKFMVYLQKENIIDESGMPKERFSAEFPKEGPSILRIQQVVRGDSAAYFCASSPRTGATDTQYFGPGTRLTVL.

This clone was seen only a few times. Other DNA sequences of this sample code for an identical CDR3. Here the CDR3 reads CSVDPSTDTQYF. The DNA of the CDR3 is TGCAGCGTTGATCCTAGCACAGATACGCAGTATTTT. The gene calls are TRBV29-1 and TRBJ2-3; D unresolved. Trimming pared 3 bases from V and 0 bases from J, leaving 4 bases between. The length of the CDR3 is 12 residues. Germline lookup yields CDR1 SQVTM and CDR2 ANQGSEA.

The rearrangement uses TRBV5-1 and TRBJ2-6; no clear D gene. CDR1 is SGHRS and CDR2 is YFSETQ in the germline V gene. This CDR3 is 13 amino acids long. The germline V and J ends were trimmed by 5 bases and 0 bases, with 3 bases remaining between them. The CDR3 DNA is TGCGCCAGCAGGGACTCTGGGGCCAACGTCCTGACTTTC. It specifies CASRDSGANVLTF.

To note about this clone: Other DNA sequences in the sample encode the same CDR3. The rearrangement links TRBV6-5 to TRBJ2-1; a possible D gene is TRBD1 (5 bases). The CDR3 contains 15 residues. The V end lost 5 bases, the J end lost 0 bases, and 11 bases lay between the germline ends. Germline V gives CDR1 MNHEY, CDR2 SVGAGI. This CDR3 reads CASSLQGSSYNEQFF. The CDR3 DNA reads TGTGCCAGCAGTCTCCAGGGATCCTCCTACAATGAGCAGTTCTTC.

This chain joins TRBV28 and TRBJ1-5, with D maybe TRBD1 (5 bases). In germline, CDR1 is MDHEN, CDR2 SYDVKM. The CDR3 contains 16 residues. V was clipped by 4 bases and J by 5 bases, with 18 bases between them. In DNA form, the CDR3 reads TGTGCCAGCAGTTCGTTCGAGAGGGGCCCAGATCAGCCCCAGCATTTT. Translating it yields CASSSFERGPDQPQHF.

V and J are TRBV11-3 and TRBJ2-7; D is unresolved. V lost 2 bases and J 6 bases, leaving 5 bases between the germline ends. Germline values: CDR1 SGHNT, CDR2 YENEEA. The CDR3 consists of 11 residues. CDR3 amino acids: CASSLQTEQYF. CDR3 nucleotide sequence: TGTGCCAGCAGCTTACAAACCGAGCAGTACTTC. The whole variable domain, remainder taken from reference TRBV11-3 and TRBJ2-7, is EAGVVQSPRYKIIEKKQPVAFWCNPISGHNTLYWYLQNLGQGPELLIRYENEEAVDDSQLPKDRFSAERLKGVDSTLKIQPAELGDSAVYLCASSLQTEQYFGPGTRLTVT.

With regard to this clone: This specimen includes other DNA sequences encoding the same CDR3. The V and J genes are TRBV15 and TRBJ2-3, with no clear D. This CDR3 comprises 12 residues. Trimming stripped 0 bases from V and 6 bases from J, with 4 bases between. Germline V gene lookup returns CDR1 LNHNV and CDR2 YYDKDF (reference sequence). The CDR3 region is CATSRDRDTQYF. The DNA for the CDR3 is TGTGCCACCAGCAGAGACAGGGATACGCAGTATTTT.

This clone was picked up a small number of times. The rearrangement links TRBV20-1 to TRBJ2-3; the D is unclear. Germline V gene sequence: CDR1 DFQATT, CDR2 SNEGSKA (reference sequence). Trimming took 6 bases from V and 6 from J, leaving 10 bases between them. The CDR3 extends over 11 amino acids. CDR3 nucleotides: TGCAGTGCCCACCCCGGGGATACGCAGTATTTT. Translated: CSAHPGDTQYF.

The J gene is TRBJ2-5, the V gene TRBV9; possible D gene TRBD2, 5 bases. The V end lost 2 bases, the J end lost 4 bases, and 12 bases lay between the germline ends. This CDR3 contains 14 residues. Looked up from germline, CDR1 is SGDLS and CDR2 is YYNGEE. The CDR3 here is CASSVYSAGETQYF. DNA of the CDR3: TGTGCCAGCAGCGTGTATTCGGCGGGAGAGACCCAGTACTTC.

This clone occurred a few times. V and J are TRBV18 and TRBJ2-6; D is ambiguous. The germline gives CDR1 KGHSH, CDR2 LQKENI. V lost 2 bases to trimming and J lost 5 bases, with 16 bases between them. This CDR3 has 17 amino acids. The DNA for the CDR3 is TGTGCCAGCTCACCAATGTCCGCCCGAAGTAGGGCCAACGTCCTGACTTTC. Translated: CASSPMSARSRANVLTF.

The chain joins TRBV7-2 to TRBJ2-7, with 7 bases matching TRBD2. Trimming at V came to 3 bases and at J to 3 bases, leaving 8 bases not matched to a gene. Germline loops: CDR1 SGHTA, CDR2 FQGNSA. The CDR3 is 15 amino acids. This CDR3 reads CASSFRAGIFYEQYF. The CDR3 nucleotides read TGTGCCAGCAGCTTTAGAGCGGGAATCTTCTACGAGCAGTACTTC.

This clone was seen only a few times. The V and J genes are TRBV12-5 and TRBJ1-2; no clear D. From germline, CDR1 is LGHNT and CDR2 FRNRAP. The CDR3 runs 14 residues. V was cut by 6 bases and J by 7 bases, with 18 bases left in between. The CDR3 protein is CASGKESPRTGYTF. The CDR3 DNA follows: TGTGCTAGTGGCAAGGAGTCGCCTCGGACTGGCTACACCTTC. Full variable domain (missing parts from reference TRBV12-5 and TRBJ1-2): DARVTQTPRHKVTEMGQEVTMRCQPILGHNTVFWYRQTMMQGLELLAYFRNRAPLDDSGMPKDRFSAEMPDATLATLKIQPSEPRDSAVYFCASGKESPRTGYTFGSGTRLTVV.